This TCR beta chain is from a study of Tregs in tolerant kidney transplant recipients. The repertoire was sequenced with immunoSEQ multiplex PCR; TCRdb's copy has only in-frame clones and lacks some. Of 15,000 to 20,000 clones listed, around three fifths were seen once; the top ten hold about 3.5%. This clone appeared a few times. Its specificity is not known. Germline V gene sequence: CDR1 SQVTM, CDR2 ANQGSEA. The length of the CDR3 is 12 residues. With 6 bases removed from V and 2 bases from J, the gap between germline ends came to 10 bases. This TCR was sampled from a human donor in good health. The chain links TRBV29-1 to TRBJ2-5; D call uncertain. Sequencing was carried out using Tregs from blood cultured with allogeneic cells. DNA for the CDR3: TGCAGCGTCTTAGGCGGTCAAGAGACCCAGTACTTC. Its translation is CSVLGGQETQYF.